This T cell receptor (beta chain) emerged from a study of shared clonotypes between healthy human individuals. Turning to this clone: Antigen: not known. Other DNA sequences within the sample encode an identical CDR3.

Study-level results: Only blood was sampled; tissue repertoires likely differ.

The assay was carried out at the deep level. A 200 ng quantity of DNA, tens of thousands of T cell genomes, went into the sorted-subset replicate PCRs. Produced via immunoSEQ multiplex PCR; TCRdb's table is partial and in-frame only. Of 2 million to 2.5 million clones in the sample, 85% to 95% were seen once. Germline-derived CDR1 and CDR2 are SGHRS and YFSETQ. The length of the CDR3 is 13 residues. The V and J ends lost 0 bases and 3 bases respectively, with 3 bases between them. The chain joins TRBV5-1 to TRBJ1-4, with unresolved D. The receptor was isolated from a young man in good health. Some clones in this sample may be carry-over from other donors' samples. The sequenced sample was naive CD4+ T cells from PBMCs. Specified subset: CD45RA+ positively selected. CDR3: CASSLDPNEKLFF. The CDR3 coding sequence is TGCGCCAGCAGCTTGGACCCTAATGAAAAACTGTTTTTT. Full variable domain (missing parts from reference TRBV5-1 and TRBJ1-4): KAGVTQTPRYLIKTRGQQVTLSCSPISGHRSVSWYQQTPGQGLQFLFEYFSETQRNKGNFPGRFSGRQFSNSRSEMNVSTLELGDSALYLCASSLDPNEKLFFGSGTQLSVL.